This T cell receptor beta chain was sequenced for a study of vaccination effects on CD4 cells after COVID-19. The germline V gene has CDR1 SGHTA and CDR2 FQGNSA. The CDR3 length is 13 residues. V was cut by 1 base and J by 5 bases, with 8 bases left in between. In the case of this clone: No antigen is known for it.

Assay: immunoSEQ multiplex PCR; the TCRdb copy retains only in-frame clones and omits some. The sample has 50,000 to 80,000 clones, around 85% seen once. Culture proceeded for about 11 days, and CD4+ T cells were then isolated. Two-dose vaccination with either BNT162b2 or mRNA-1273 was given to the participants. Vaccine recipients lacked prior SARS-CoV-2 infection and had negative nucleocapsid antibodies. Replacing half the medium with IL-2 medium was done on days 3 and 7. This receptor was taken from a human donor who received a COVID-19 vaccine. J is TRBJ1-1 and V is TRBV7-2; D remains ambiguous. Sequencing was performed on CD4+ T cells from PBMCs cultured without peptide, taken after COVID-19 vaccination. CDR3 DNA sequence: TGTGCCAGCAGCTTAGAGGGTCAGACTGAAGCTTTCTTT. Amino acid sequence: CASSLEGQTEAFF.